This T cell receptor beta chain was sequenced during a study of blood T cell repertoires in COVID-19. V gave up 4 bases and J gave up 4 bases, with 18 bases separating them. The CDR3 runs to 16 residues. Germline CDR1 is SGHTA and CDR2 is FQGNSA. Per the original data handling: Amplification from reference gene primers served as the basis for estimated nucleated cell counts. Clones were sequenced by immunoSEQ multiplex PCR, and TCRdb holds only the in-frame ones, with some missing. That table is the source of V, J and clone size, and D and trimming were worked out from the DNA. Of 260,000 or so clones detected, roughly 76% appear once; the ten largest clones hold around 7.5%.

The source is a woman over 75 with COVID-19, enrolled during active disease. The chain is built from TRBV7-2 and TRBJ2-3; D perhaps matches TRBD1 (6 bases). Sequencing was performed on peripheral blood. The CDR3 coding sequence is TGTGCCAGCAGCTCCCCAGGGGTTCGGAATGCAGATACGCAGTATTTT. It codes for CASSSPGVRNADTQYF.